Below, 28 T cell receptor beta chains from the same sample are listed, as sequenced in a study of blood T cell repertoires in COVID-19. Clones were sequenced by immunoSEQ multiplex PCR, and TCRdb holds only the in-frame ones, with some missing. Here the sample spans around 200,000 clones, around 80% being singletons. The sequencing input was peripheral blood. Receptors originate from a man aged 50 to 59 with active or convalescent COVID-19.

The V gene is TRBV6-6, the J gene TRBJ1-1, with 10 nucleotides matching TRBD1. Germline CDR1 is MNHNY and CDR2 is SVGAGI (reference sequence). This CDR3 comprises 14 residues. Trimming at V came to 2 bases and at J to 8 bases, leaving 5 bases not matched to a gene. The CDR3 DNA sequence: TGTGCCAGCAGTTACGGAGACAGGGGGCAAGAAGCTTTCTTT. It codes for CASSYGDRGQEAFF.

This rearrangement joins TRBV7-2 to TRBJ2-7; possibly TRBD2 for D (5 bases). V was cut by 1 base and J by 5 bases, with 12 bases left in between. This CDR3 spans 14 amino acids. Germline values: CDR1 SGHTA, CDR2 FQGNSA. The CDR3 region has the DNA TGTGCCAGCAGCTTAGGGCTAGCTGCCGACGAGCAGTACTTC. Residues: CASSLGLAADEQYF.

The chain combines TRBV5-1 with TRBJ2-1; 7 bases agree with TRBD1. CDR3 length equals 15 residues. Germline trimming cut 1 base from V and 8 bases from J; bases unmatched to any gene: 9. The germline V gene has CDR1 SGHRS and CDR2 YFSETQ. The CDR3 DNA reads as TGCGCCAGCAGCTTGCCACAGGGGACGTTTGATGAGCAGTTCTTC. It codes for CASSLPQGTFDEQFF.

The chain carries TRBV18 and TRBJ2-7; no firm D call. The V gene's germline CDR1 is KGHSH and CDR2 LQKENI. V lost 2 bases and J 0 bases, leaving 8 bases between the germline ends. The CDR3 spans 14 residues. Here the CDR3 reads CASSPEESSYEQYF. In DNA form, the CDR3 reads TGTGCCAGCTCACCAGAGGAGAGCTCCTACGAGCAGTACTTC.

The V and J genes are TRBV29-1 and TRBJ2-3; 11 bases agree with TRBD2. Trimming removed 1 base from V and 3 bases from J; junction bases left unmatched: 3. The germline CDR1 and CDR2 sequences are SQVTM and ANQGSEA. CDR3 length: 15 residues. CDR3 DNA: TGCAGCGTTGAAGGCCTAGCGGGAGGAACAGATACGCAGTATTTT. Its translation is CSVEGLAGGTDTQYF.

This clone was recorded only once. The V gene is TRBV5-1, the J gene TRBJ2-5; no reliable D call. The length of the CDR3 is 13 residues. V lost 4 bases, J lost 5 bases, and 12 bases lay in between. Looked up from germline, CDR1 is SGHRS and CDR2 is YFSETQ. This CDR3 reads CASSPEVRETQYF. The CDR3 bases are TGCGCCAGCAGCCCTGAGGTCCGGGAGACCCAGTACTTC.

The rearrangement joins TRBV5-1 to TRBJ2-7, with 9 bases aligning to TRBD1. Germline values: CDR1 SGHRS, CDR2 YFSETQ. With V trimmed by 6 bases and J by 6 bases, 4 bases remained unmatched. CDR3 size: 12 residues. The CDR3 coding sequence is TGCGCCAGCACCGAGACAGGGGGCGAGCAGTACTTC. Translating it yields CASTETGGEQYF.

This chain connects TRBV12-3 or TRBV12-4 to TRBJ1-1; D is possibly TRBD1 (6 bases). V dropped 7 bases and J dropped 4 bases, with 13 bases sitting between them. The CDR3 contains 13 residues. The CDR3 region has the DNA TGTGCCAGCATCCTAAGAGGGGGCACTGAAGCTTTCTTT. It yields the protein CASILRGGTEAFF.

The chain couples TRBV7-9 to TRBJ2-3, with D tentatively TRBD2 (6 bases). CDR3 length: 15 amino acids. Germline CDR1 SEHNR, CDR2 FQNEAQ (reference sequence). Trimming removed 3 bases at V and 2 bases at J, with 12 bases between. As DNA, the CDR3 is TGTGCCAGCAGCTTCGGGGGTCCCTCCACAGATACGCAGTATTTT. Its protein is CASSFGGPSTDTQYF.

The chain is built from TRBV6-5 and TRBJ1-2, with D unresolved. CDR1 MNHEY and CDR2 SVGAGI come from the germline V gene. The ends were cut back, 5 bases at V and 7 bases at J, with 17 bases in the middle. CDR3 length: 14 amino acids. The CDR3: CASSRAGGLFGYTF. The DNA for the CDR3 is TGTGCCAGCAGTCGTGCAGGAGGGTTATTTGGCTACACCTTC.

This chain links TRBV7-2 with TRBJ2-7; 7 nucleotides align to TRBD1. The CDR3 consists of 16 residues. The V and J ends lost 5 bases and 7 bases, in that order; junction bases with no gene match: 17. From germline, CDR1 is SGHTA and CDR2 FQGNSA. The CDR3 DNA follows: TGTGCCAGCAGCGGTGGGACAGTACCTACGTTTAGGGAGCAGTACTTC. Translated: CASSGGTVPTFREQYF. The full variable domain, in which reference TRBV7-2 and TRBJ2-7 provide the parts outside the CDR3, is GAGVSQSPSNKVTEKGKDVELRCDPISGHTALYWYRQSLGQGLEFLIYFQGNSAPDKSGLPSDRFSAERTGGSVSTLTIQRTQQEDSAVYLCASSGGTVPTFREQYFGPGTRLTVT.

The chain uses TRBV19 and TRBJ2-2, with D maybe TRBD1 (5 bases). The CDR3 extends over 16 amino acids. Deletions cut 4 bases from V and 0 bases from J, with 12 bases between. The germline V gene encodes CDR1 LNHDA and CDR2 SQIVND (reference sequence). For the CDR3, the DNA is TGTGCCAGTAGTACCGGTCGGACACCGAACACCGGGGAGCTGTTTTTT. This sequence encodes CASSTGRTPNTGELFF.

This rearrangement joins TRBV10-2 to TRBJ2-2; 8 bases line up with TRBD1. Losses at the gene ends were 6 bases for V and 5 bases for J; bases not matched to a gene: 2. Germline values: CDR1 WSHSY, CDR2 SAAADI. The CDR3 extends over 13 amino acids. The CDR3 DNA reads TGCGCCAGCAGCAACAGGGGGACCGGGGAGCTGTTTTTT. The encoded protein is CASSNRGTGELFF.

The gene calls are TRBV18 and TRBJ2-1; a possible D gene is TRBD2 (6 bases). Germline V gene data show CDR1 as KGHSH and CDR2 as LQKENI. The V and J ends lost 0 bases and 1 base respectively, with 16 bases between them. The CDR3 loop spans 18 amino acids. CDR3 sequence reads: CASSPPGGGIGSYNEQFF. The CDR3 DNA is TGTGCCAGCTCACCACCGGGAGGAGGGATCGGTTCCTACAATGAGCAGTTCTTC.

The rearrangement links TRBV7-6 to TRBJ1-2; D is ambiguous. With 1 base removed from V and 8 bases from J, the gap between germline ends came to 17 bases. The CDR3 totals 15 residues. CDR1 SGHVS and CDR2 FNYEAQ come from the germline V gene. This CDR3 is CASSLGRFNPTGYTF. Here the CDR3 DNA reads TGTGCCAGCAGCTTAGGAAGGTTCAACCCGACAGGCTACACCTTC.

The rearrangement joins TRBV24-1 to TRBJ2-5, with D perhaps TRBD1 (6 bases). The V end was cut by 7 bases, the J end by 1 base, with 12 bases between. Germline V gene sequence: CDR1 KGHDR, CDR2 SFDVKD. The CDR3 spans 14 residues. CDR3 region: CATSRTVFQETQYF. The CDR3 bases are TGTGCCACCAGCCGGACAGTTTTCCAAGAGACCCAGTACTTC.

The chain joins TRBV6-5 to TRBJ2-5; the D gene is possibly TRBD1 (6 bases). CDR3 length: 16 amino acids. V lost 4 bases and J lost 1, with 16 bases in between. The germline CDR1 and CDR2 sequences are MNHEY and SVGAGI. The CDR3 here is CASSLFRGRGQETQYF. Here the CDR3 DNA reads TGTGCCAGCAGTTTATTCCGTGGCAGGGGCCAAGAGACCCAGTACTTC.

This chain links TRBV5-8 with TRBJ2-5; possible D gene TRBD2, 5 bases. Per germline, CDR1 SGHTS and CDR2 YDEGEE. Between the trimmed V and J ends, which lost 3 bases and 4 bases, there was a span of 19 bases. The CDR3 is 16 amino acids. The CDR3: CASSWGHTYEGETQYF. Here the CDR3 DNA reads TGTGCCAGCAGCTGGGGTCACACCTATGAGGGAGAGACCCAGTACTTC.

This clone was seen a handful of times. The chain employs TRBV6-5 and TRBJ1-2, with TRBD1 matching 10 bases. Trimming removed 4 bases from V and 7 bases from J; junction bases left unmatched: 9. In germline, CDR1 is MNHEY, CDR2 SVGAGI. This CDR3 has 15 residues. CDR3 coding DNA: TGTGCCAGCAGTTTCTTACGACAGGGGGCATTTGGCTACACCTTC. Amino acids: CASSFLRQGAFGYTF.

The rearrangement links TRBV7-3 to TRBJ1-4; 7 bases line up with TRBD1. CDR3 length equals 15 residues. CDR1 SGHTA and CDR2 FQGTGA come from the germline V gene. The J segment lost 5 bases and the V segment lost 5 bases, leaving 8 bases of the junction unmatched. The CDR3: CASSASGTANEKLFF. In DNA form, the CDR3 reads TGTGCCAGCAGCGCCTCCGGGACAGCCAATGAAAAACTGTTTTTT.

The chain joins TRBV5-1 to TRBJ1-3; D is perhaps TRBD1 (5 bases). The CDR3 has 17 residues. Looked up from germline, CDR1 is SGHRS and CDR2 is YFSETQ. V was cut by 7 bases and J by 2 bases, with 22 bases left in between. The CDR3 DNA follows: TGCGCCAGCCCTAGGTTCTCTGCAGGGCTCCCTGGAAACACCATATATTTT. Translation: CASPRFSAGLPGNTIYF.

V and J are TRBV5-6 and TRBJ1-1; D unresolved. CDR1 and CDR2 from the germline V gene are SGHDT and YYEEEE. The CDR3 sequence is 13 residues long. V lost 2 bases and J lost 10, with 15 bases in between. The CDR3 DNA sequence: TGTGCCAGCAGCTTTAATATAGAGAGTTCAGCTTTCTTT. Protein product: CASSFNIESSAFF.

The V and J genes are TRBV9 and TRBJ2-1, with TRBD1 matching over 9 bases. The ends lost 3 bases at V and 5 bases at J; junction bases unmatched: 9. The germline V gene has CDR1 SGDLS and CDR2 YYNGEE. CDR3 length equals 16 residues. The CDR3, as DNA: TGTGCCAGCAGCGATAACCCGGGACAGGGAAACAATGAGCAGTTCTTC. Protein product: CASSDNPGQGNNEQFF.

The genes are TRBV19 and TRBJ1-1, with TRBD1 as a possible D gene (6 bases). CDR1 and CDR2 from the germline V gene are LNHDA and SQIVND (reference sequence). The CDR3 length is 15 residues. Trimming removed 1 base from V and 1 base from J, with 10 bases in between. CDR3 in amino acids: CASSIGGGANTEAFF. The CDR3 DNA reads as TGTGCCAGTAGTATAGGGGGGGGCGCGAACACTGAAGCTTTCTTT.

The rearrangement uses TRBV7-2 and TRBJ1-2; 10 positions agree with TRBD1. After removal of 5 bases from V and 4 bases from J, the junction contained 4 bases not matched to a gene. The CDR3 covers 14 residues. In germline, CDR1 is SGHTA, CDR2 FQGNSA. The CDR3 here is CASSPGTGVYGYTF. In nucleotides, the CDR3 is TGTGCCAGCAGCCCCGGGACAGGGGTCTATGGCTACACCTTC.

This clone is labeled as medium-sized (0.01 to 0.1%). The rearrangement links TRBV7-9 to TRBJ2-7; 10 positions agree with TRBD1. CDR3 size: 13 residues. Germline V gives CDR1 SEHNR, CDR2 FQNEAQ (reference sequence). J lost 12 bases, V lost 5 bases, and 10 bases had no gene match. The CDR3 nucleotides are TGTGCCAGCAGCGGAGGGACAGGGGCTCTATTGTACTTC. This gives the protein CASSGGTGALLYF.

CDR3 residues: CASSAGGPTDTQYF. CDR3 coding DNA: TGTGCCAGCAGCGCCGGCGGCCCCACAGATACGCAGTATTTT. This sequence joins TRBV28 and TRBJ2-3; D is unresolved. The CDR3 is 14 residues long. V dropped 6 bases and J dropped 2 bases, with 12 bases sitting between them. Germline V gene lookup returns CDR1 MDHEN and CDR2 SYDVKM.

The chain couples TRBV6-1 to TRBJ2-5, with TRBD2 matching over 9 bases. The germline CDR1 and CDR2 sequences are MNHNS and SASEGT. The trim removed 1 base at V and 5 bases at J, leaving 2 bases unmatched. The CDR3 consists of 14 residues. The CDR3 spells CASSEVAGGETQYF. CDR3 DNA: TGTGCCAGCAGTGAAGTGGCGGGAGGGGAGACCCAGTACTTC.